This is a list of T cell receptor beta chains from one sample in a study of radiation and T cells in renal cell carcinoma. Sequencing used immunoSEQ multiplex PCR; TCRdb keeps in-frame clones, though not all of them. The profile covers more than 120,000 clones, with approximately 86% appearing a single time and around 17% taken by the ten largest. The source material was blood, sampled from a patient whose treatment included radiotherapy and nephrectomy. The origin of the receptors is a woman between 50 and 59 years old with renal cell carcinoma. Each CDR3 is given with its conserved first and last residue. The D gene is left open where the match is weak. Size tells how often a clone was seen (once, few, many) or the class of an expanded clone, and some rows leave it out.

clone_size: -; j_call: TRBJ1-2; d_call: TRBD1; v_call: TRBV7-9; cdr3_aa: CASSRQGPYGYTF; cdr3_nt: TGTGCCAGCAGCCGACAGGGCCCGTATGGCTACACCTTC
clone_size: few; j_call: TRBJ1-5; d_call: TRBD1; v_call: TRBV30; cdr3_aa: CAWSGRGLGQPQHF; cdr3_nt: TGTGCCTGGAGTGGCAGGGGGCTTGGTCAGCCCCAGCATTTT
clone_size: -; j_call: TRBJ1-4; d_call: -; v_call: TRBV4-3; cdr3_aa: CASSQDRDTNEKLFF; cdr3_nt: TGCGCCAGCAGCCAAGATAGGGACACAAATGAAAAACTGTTTTTT
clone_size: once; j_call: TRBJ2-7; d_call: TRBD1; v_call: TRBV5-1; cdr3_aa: CASSPEGQGARGQYF; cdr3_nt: TGCGCCAGCAGTCCGGAGGGGCAGGGGGCAAGAGGGCAGTACTTC
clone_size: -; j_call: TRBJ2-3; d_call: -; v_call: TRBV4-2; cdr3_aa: CASSQEKIADTQYF; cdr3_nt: TGTGCCAGCAGCCAAGAGAAGATTGCAGATACGCAGTATTTT
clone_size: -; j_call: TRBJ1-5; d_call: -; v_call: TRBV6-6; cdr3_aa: CASSRPNQPQHF; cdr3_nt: TGTGCCAGCAGTCGGCCCAATCAGCCCCAGCATTTT
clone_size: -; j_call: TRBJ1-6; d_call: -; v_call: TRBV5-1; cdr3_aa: CASSLAGGTHSYNSPLHF; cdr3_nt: TGCGCCAGCAGCTTGGCGGGCGGGACCCACTCCTATAATTCACCCCTCCACTTT
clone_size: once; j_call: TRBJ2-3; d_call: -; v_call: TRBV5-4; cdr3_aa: CASSPRGSPDTQYF; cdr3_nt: TGTGCCAGCAGCCCGCGAGGTAGCCCGGATACGCAGTATTTT
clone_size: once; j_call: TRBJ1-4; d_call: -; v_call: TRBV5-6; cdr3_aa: CASSLEGSTNEKLFF; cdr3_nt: TGTGCCAGCAGCTTGGAGGGGTCTACTAATGAAAAACTGTTTTTT
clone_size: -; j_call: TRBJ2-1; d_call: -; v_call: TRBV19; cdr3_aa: CASSYRGRSYNEQFF; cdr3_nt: TGTGCCAGTAGTTATCGAGGGAGGTCCTACAATGAGCAGTTCTTC
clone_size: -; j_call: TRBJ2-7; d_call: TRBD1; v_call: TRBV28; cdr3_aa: CASIVATGTGYEQYF; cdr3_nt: TGTGCCAGCATTGTAGCGACCGGGACAGGGTACGAGCAGTACTTC
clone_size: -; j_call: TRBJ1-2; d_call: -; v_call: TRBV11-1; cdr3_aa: CASSLGLGYTF; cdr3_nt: TGTGCCAGCAGCCTAGGTCTGGGCTACACCTTC
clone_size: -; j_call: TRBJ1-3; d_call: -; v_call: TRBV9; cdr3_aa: CASSLEAAGNTIYF; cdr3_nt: TGTGCCAGCAGCCTTGAGGCAGCCGGAAACACCATATATTTT
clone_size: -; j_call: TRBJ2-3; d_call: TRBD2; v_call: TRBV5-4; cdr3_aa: CASRGSGRERDTQYF; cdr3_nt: TGTGCCAGCAGGGGAAGCGGGAGGGAAAGAGATACGCAGTATTTT
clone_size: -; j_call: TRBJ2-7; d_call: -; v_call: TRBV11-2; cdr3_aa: CASSTSTGPYEQYF; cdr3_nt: TGTGCCAGCAGCACTAGCACAGGGCCCTACGAGCAGTACTTC
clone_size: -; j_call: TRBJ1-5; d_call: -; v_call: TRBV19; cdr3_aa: CASSIDRAGNQPQHF; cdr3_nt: TGTGCCAGTAGTATAGACAGGGCTGGGAATCAGCCCCAGCATTTT
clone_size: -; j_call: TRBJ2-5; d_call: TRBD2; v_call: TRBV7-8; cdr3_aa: CASSLQAGVETQYF; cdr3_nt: TGTGCCAGCAGCTTACAAGCGGGAGTGGAGACCCAGTACTTC
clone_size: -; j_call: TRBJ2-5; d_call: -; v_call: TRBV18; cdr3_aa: CASSRRQDQETQYF; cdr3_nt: TGTGCCAGCTCACGGCGCCAAGACCAAGAGACCCAGTACTTC
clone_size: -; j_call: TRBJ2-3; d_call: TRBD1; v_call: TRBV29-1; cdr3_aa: CSVRDRGSTDTQYF; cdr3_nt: TGCAGCGTTCGGGACAGGGGGAGCACAGATACGCAGTATTTT
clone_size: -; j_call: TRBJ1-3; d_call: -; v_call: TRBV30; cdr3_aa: CAWSRDISGNTIYF; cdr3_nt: TGTGCCTGGAGTCGGGACATCTCTGGAAACACCATATATTTT
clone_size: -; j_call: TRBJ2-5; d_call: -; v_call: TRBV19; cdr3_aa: CASSIGVQQETQYF; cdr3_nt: TGTGCCAGTAGTATAGGGGTCCAGCAAGAGACCCAGTACTTC
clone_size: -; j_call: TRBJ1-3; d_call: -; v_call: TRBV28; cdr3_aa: CASGLGASGNTIYF; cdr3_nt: TGTGCCAGCGGCCTAGGAGCCTCTGGAAACACCATATATTTT